The entry below describes one T cell receptor (beta chain). This entry comes from a study of response to subunit inactivated influenza vaccine. TCRdb reanalysed the RT-PCR reads using MiXCR and keeps one entry per CDR3 protein. The table shows 150,000 or so distinct CDR3 sequences, with over 8.5% occurring only once. Trimming stripped 2 bases from V and 2 bases from J, with 2 bases between. The CDR3 has 12 residues. Germline V gene lookup returns CDR1 SNHLY and CDR2 FYNNEI. The chain couples TRBV2 to TRBJ2-3; D is undetermined. The receptor's source is a man aged 50 to 69 who received an inactivated influenza vaccine. The sequencing used CD8+ T cells sorted from PBMCs, collected 23 months after vaccination. The CDR3 sequence: CASSEITDTQYF. CDR3 DNA: TGTGCCAGCAGTGAAATCACAGATACGCAGTATTTT.